This T cell receptor beta chain comes out of a study of shared clonotypes between healthy human individuals. Turning to the study itself: The composition of the donors was two women and three men aged 18 to 49.

In the case of this clone: The junction does not match germline at one end; this may be a read error.

The repertoire was sequenced with immunoSEQ multiplex PCR; TCRdb's copy has only in-frame clones and lacks some. The table shows about 2.3 million clones, with about 92% occurring only once. Germline V CDR1 and CDR2: LGHNA, YNFKEQ. The length of the CDR3 is 16 residues. The receptor was isolated from a man younger than 35 in good health. Some clones in this sample may be carry-over from other donors' samples. This chain links TRBV4-2 with TRBJ2-7, with TRBD2 matching 9 bases. Sequenced: naive CD4+ T cells from PBMCs. Subset given: CD45RA+ positively selected. The chain's CDR3 is CASSQDGPGGRAGVDF. The CDR3 bases are TGTGCCAGCAGCCAAGACGGCCCAGGCGGGAGGGCCGGGGTGGACTTC.